Given below is one T cell receptor beta chain in context. Its antigen has not been determined. No much larger clone is present one base from it, and per-base qualities are unavailable. This sample was taken from a study of a mutant IDH1 vaccine in newly diagnosed glioma (dated by TCRdb to the early 2020s). Concerning the study at large: Vaccination was initiated 4-6 weeks after radiotherapy alone, or concurrently with temozolomide cycles in the chemotherapy-containing groups. Of the roughly 30 treated patients, around 62% were male and approximately 40% were female, and a mean age of approximately 40 years was recorded. Before enrollment, most patients had been given radiochemotherapy with temozolomide as standard therapy, while the rest had received either radiotherapy alone or temozolomide alone. The week-35 safety follow-up took place at visit V12, and the week-47 end of study took place at visit V13. Peripheral blood samples were drawn at six visits, namely V03 (baseline), V05, V07, V10, V12 and V13. Longitudinal TCRB deep sequencing was performed for about two dozen treated patients wherever samples were available for exploratory analyses.

Library preparation employed the immunoSEQ multiplex PCR assay. Rearranged TCR beta chain sequences were amplified with the hsTCRB Kit following the manufacturer's protocol. An Illumina MiSeq was used to sequence the TCRB libraries. On the study's bioinformatics: The proprietary platform of the kit vendor was used for demultiplexing, trimming and gene mapping. Drawn from immuneACCESS, this table holds only the in-frame rearrangements with V and J called that TCRdb kept. Clones are partly lost; checked studies trace under half to an unresolved V gene and leave the rest unexplained. Clone size and the V and J calls come from that table; the DNA yielded D and trimming. This sample holds 40,000 to 60,000 clones; more than 65% were observed only once. Jointly, the top ten make up 6.7% of the sample. Spanning cysteine to phenylalanine, the CDR3 consists of 15 amino acids. The sequence is cut down to CDR3 DNA, 45 bases in frame from base 1. CDR1 and CDR2 were assigned from the germline V gene as MGHRA and YSYEKL. V and J are truncated by 1 base and 8 bases respectively, leaving an intervening sequence of 15 bases.

This sample's time point label indicates: week 35, safety follow-up. Every vaccine dose consisted of 300 ug of a 20-mer mutant IDH1 peptide in Montanide, administered subcutaneously together with topical imiquimod. Across visits V03 through V10, patients got a total of eight vaccinations, given in weeks 1, 3, 5, 7, 11, 15, 19 and 23. Donors had newly diagnosed WHO grade 3 or 4 IDH1-mutant astrocytomas with loss of nuclear ATRX. The samples were drawn from NOA16, a multicentre, single-arm, open-label phase I trial in Germany that tested a mutant IDH1 peptide vaccine in humans for the first time. Genomic DNA for TCRB sequencing was isolated from EDTA blood with the DNeasy Blood and Tissue Kit. Paper-wide results and their limitations: The authors noted that analyses of patient blood samples could not be reproduced because of sample limitations. Vaccine-induced immune responses across multiple MHC alleles were detected in 80% to 95% of patients. Selection of PBMC samples for TCRB deep sequencing was based on availability. Changes in the top peripheral T cell clonotypes picked up by TCRB sequencing did not appear to be linked to pseudoprogression.

This TCR came from a man in his forties with glioma. The chain is encoded by TRBV4-1 joined to TRBJ2-1, with a tentative D gene TRBD2 over 7 matching bases. Sequenced material: PBMCs, taken from a glioma patient whose treatment included an IDH1 peptide vaccine. CDR3 protein: CASSQVGGGGDEQFF. The DNA reads TGCGCCAGCAGCCAAGTGGGAGGGGGAGGCGATGAGCAGTTCTTC.